This T cell receptor beta chain appears in the sequencing data of a study of blood T cell repertoires in COVID-19. TCRdb keeps only in-frame clones here, not all; method: immunoSEQ multiplex PCR. The table shows some 180,000 clones, with around nine tenths occurring only once. Material: peripheral blood. The sequence derives from a man between 60 and 75 years old with active or convalescent COVID-19.

Written as DNA, the CDR3 is TGTGCCAGCAGTGTCGGGGGGAACACTGAAGCTTTCTTT. Amino acids: CASSVGGNTEAFF. The chain recombines TRBV6-4 with TRBJ1-1, with a possible D match to TRBD1 (5 bases). The CDR3 runs 13 residues. V was pared by 4 bases and J by 1 base, with 7 bases between. CDR1 and CDR2 (germline): MRHNA, SNTAGT.